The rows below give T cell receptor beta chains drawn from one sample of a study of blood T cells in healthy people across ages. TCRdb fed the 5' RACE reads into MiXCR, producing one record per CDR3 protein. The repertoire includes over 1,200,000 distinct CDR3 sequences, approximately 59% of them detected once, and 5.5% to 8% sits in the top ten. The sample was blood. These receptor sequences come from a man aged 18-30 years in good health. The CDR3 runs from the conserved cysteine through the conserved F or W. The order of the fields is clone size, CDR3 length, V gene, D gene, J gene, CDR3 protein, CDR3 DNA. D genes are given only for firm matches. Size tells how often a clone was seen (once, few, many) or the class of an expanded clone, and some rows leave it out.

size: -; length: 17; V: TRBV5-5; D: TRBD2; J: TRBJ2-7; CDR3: CASSSSPGLAGVSEQYF; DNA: TGTGCCAGCAGCTCATCCCCGGGACTAGCGGGAGTAAGCGAGCAGTACTTC
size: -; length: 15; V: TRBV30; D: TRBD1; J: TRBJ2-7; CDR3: CAWSYRDRATYEQYF; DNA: TGTGCCTGGAGTTACCGGGACAGGGCGACCTACGAGCAGTACTTC
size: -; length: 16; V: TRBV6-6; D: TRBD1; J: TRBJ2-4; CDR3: CASSVQGQIAKNIQYF; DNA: TGTGCCAGCAGTGTTCAGGGACAGATAGCCAAAAACATTCAGTACTTC
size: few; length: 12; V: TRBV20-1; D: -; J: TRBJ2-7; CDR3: CSARRVPYEQYF; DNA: TGCAGTGCCAGAAGGGTCCCCTACGAGCAGTACTTC
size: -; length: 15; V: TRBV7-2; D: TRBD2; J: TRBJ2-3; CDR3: CASREIAGGTDTQYF; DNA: TGTGCCAGCAGGGAGATAGCGGGTGGCACAGATACGCAGTATTTT
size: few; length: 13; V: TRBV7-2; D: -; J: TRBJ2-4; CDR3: CASSLAGSGIQYF; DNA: TGTGCCAGCAGCTTAGCGGGAAGCGGCATTCAGTACTTC
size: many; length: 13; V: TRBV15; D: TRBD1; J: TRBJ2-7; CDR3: CATSTGSSYEQYF; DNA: TGTGCCACCTCGACAGGGAGCTCCTACGAGCAGTACTTC
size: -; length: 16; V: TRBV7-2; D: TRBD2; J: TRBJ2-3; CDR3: CASSLMKRGGGDTQYF; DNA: TGTGCCAGCAGCTTAATGAAGCGGGGGGGAGGAGATACGCAGTATTTT
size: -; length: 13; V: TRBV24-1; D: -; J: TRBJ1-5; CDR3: CATSARSNQPQHF; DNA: TGTGCCACCAGTGCGCGTAGCAATCAGCCTCAGCATTTT
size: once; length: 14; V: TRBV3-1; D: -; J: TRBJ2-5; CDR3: CASSYSGPRREQYF; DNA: TGTGCCAGCAGCTATAGCGGCCCCAGGCGTGAGCAGTACTTC